This section outlines one T cell receptor (beta chain) sequence together with its context. Its binding antigen is unknown. The sample holds no much larger clone one base away, and base qualities are not on file. This sample stems from a study of T cell responses to AZD1222 COVID-19 vaccine (dated by TCRdb to the early 2020s). Regarding the complete study: TCR sequencing covered fewer than 250 trial participants: 200 to 220 given two doses of AZD1222 and 26 given two doses of MenACWY control vaccine. Enrollment into the trials was organized by age into subgroups of 18-55, 56-69 and 70-plus years, and those subgroups contained approximately 150, 30 and 60 TCR-sequenced participants, respectively. What the study reported, not specific to this receptor: Because no day 14 peak-response samples were available, repertoires were characterized only after the peak T cell response. Conclusions about previously exposed vaccinees were limited because only 6 or 7 AZD1222 recipients were SARS-CoV-2 seropositive at baseline. Nearly half of unique spike-specific TCRs reportedly recognized epitopes outside regions mutated in the B.1.351 and B.1.1.7 variants. After two AZD1222 doses, both the breadth and the depth of spike-specific TCRs were significantly higher than at day 0 and than in MenACWY recipients. The whole spike protein was spanned by vaccine-associated CD4 TCRs, and dominant responses were seen in regions 160-218 and 743-854. In the small 56-69-year group, the increase in depth fell short of significance, most likely because of low power. Participants were mostly white British and included more females than males, and it was suggested by the authors that clonal diversity may have been underestimated.

V lost 6 bases and J lost 6 bases, and the count of bases not matched to a germline gene is 7. Looking up the germline V gene yields CDR1 SNHLY and CDR2 FYNNEI. CDR3 length: 16 amino acids, cysteine to phenylalanine. This entry keeps only the CDR3 DNA: 48 bases, framed from base 1. The CDR3 regions of human TCRbeta chains were analyzed by immunosequencing. The published analysis was carried out like this. TCRs in the repertoires were matched against a reference library of SARS-CoV-2-specific TCRs that had been generated with the MIRA antigen-specificity platform. Breadth was defined as the fraction of unique TCRs that were SARS-CoV-2-associated, and depth was defined as the fraction of total T cells that were SARS-CoV-2-associated. Using the MIRA data, each spike-specific TCR was assigned both to the spike region to which the TCR was reactive and to a CD4 or CD8 class. Log10-transformed breadth and depth values were compared by one-way ANOVA with Sidak's multiple comparisons tests. TCRdb mirrors the immuneACCESS table, restricted to in-frame sequences. Some clones are absent from its copies; in checked studies, under half trace to an unresolved V gene, and the reason for the others is unknown. D and trimming come from the DNA, and the V and J calls and clone size come from that table. A total of around 78,000 clones appear in this sample, 90% of them only once. Around 3.2% of the sample comes from the top ten.

Taken with the paper, the label for time point translates to: about 28 days (+/-7) after the second vaccine dose. AZD1222 recipients whose second dose came at about 4 weeks and those whose second dose came at about 12 weeks were combined into one group, since spike-specific TCR depth and breadth did not differ between the two schedules. Vaccinee samples came from UK trials COV001 and COV002, including a single-blind randomized controlled phase 2/3 trial of AZD1222 (ChAdOx1 nCoV-19) in healthy adults. For TCRbeta chain sequencing, PBMC samples were collected from trial participants at day 0 and at day 28 after the second dose.

The sequence joins TRBV2 to TRBJ2-1; TRBD2 lines up with 14 middle nucleotides. The source of this sequence is an adult who received the AZD1222 COVID-19 vaccine. The input for sequencing was peripheral blood, taken 28 days after the second AZD1222 dose. The CDR3 protein sequence reads: CASSNRGLAGVNEQFF. At the DNA level, the sequence is TGTGCCAGCAGCAACAGGGGACTAGCGGGAGTCAATGAGCAGTTCTTC.